This TCR beta chain emerged from a study of blood T cells in healthy people across ages (dated by TCRdb to between 2014 and 2017). About the study as a whole: Template switching captured roughly one uniquely barcoded TCR beta cDNA molecule per two T cells in model experiments. The donors were split into four age groups: young (average roughly 15 years), middle-aged (over 35), aged (about 56) and long-lived (roughly 77). To avoid experimental bias, donors of different ages were distributed randomly across sequencing lanes. The study analyzed two additional independent replicas of 1 million unique cDNA reads from the same blood draw for two donors, one aged 18 to 30 and one aged 80 or older. To track age-related changes in TCR beta repertoire diversity, the study relied on deep sequencing normalized with unique cDNA molecular identifiers.

The germline V gene gives CDR1 as MDHEN and CDR2 as SYDVKM. The CDR3 has 15 amino acids, counting the end cysteine and phenylalanine. The retained sequence is limited to the CDR3, 45 bases, with the frame set at the first base. Cut back by 5 bases and 10 bases, the V and J ends lie 18 bases apart. The study at large found these results: Because the CMV infection status of the donors was unknown, age-related changes in expanded clonotypes may potentially have been confounded. Conclusive comparison of naive and antigen-experienced compartments was prevented by the profiling of bulk unsorted PBMCs. A strong correlation was found between observed TCR beta diversity and the percentage of naive T cells measured by flow cytometry. Estimates of total diversity based on one million sequenced T cells were regarded as lower bounds and as underestimates. As age increased, observed TCR beta diversity per million T cells dropped in a roughly linear way, and a significant reduction was already evident by age 40. Compared with the aged group, more naive CD4+ T cells, fewer expanded clones and increased TCR diversity were shown by the long-lived group, suggesting age selection.

The 39 donors, aged 6 to 90 years, were systemically healthy Caucasian individuals from Russia. About 9.6 milliliters of peripheral blood were collected from each donor into EDTA-treated Vacutainer tubes. Ficoll-Paque density-gradient centrifugation was used to isolate PBMCs, with at least 6.5 million per sample. Total RNA was extracted from PBMCs with Trizol reagent, with at least 6 micrograms obtained per sample. The percentages of naive CD45RAhigh/CD27high T cells were determined by flow cytometry on a PBMC aliquot from every donor. The table lists this clonotype with a few counts. Its antigen target is currently unknown. The record has no base qualities; no much larger clone is one base away. The library relied on 5' RACE. Sequencing was carried out with an Illumina HiSeq 2500. A second PCR of roughly 6 to 11 cycles was run with a J-beta primer mix and a sample-barcoded 5' primer. A unique molecular identifier was introduced onto each TCR beta cDNA molecule by a template-switch 5' adaptor carrying 12 random nucleotides. Each sample yielded at least 2.5 million CDR3-containing paired-end reads. First-strand cDNA was synthesized from all RNA with the Mint cDNA synthesis kit, primed by a TRBC-specific oligonucleotide. Following uracil-DNA glycosylase treatment, a first 18-cycle PCR with universal primers M1SS and BC2_uni_R was performed on all cDNA. Per the authors' processing: For normalization, 1 million high-quality reads were randomly selected from each sample, with every read carrying a distinct molecular identifier. Reads with shared molecular identifiers were discarded instead of being binned into consensus sequences. MiTCR, with a Q25 quality threshold and the strictest error-elimination algorithm, was used for CDR3 identification, clonotype clustering and error correction. Lower-bound total TCR beta diversity was estimated with a nonparametric unseen species model using Euler transformation. The raw public reads went through TCRdb reprocessing: fastp at Q25, MiXCR clone calling, in-frame beta chains kept. Every entry covers one CDR3 protein and lists the most common genes and DNA from its rows. These V and J calls originate from TCRdb's pipeline instead of the authors' own analysis. Counted in this sample were around 1.5 million distinct CDR3 sequences; about 31% of them appeared once. The top ten clonotypes cover around 10% of the sample.

The chain uses TRBV28 and TRBJ1-6, with the identity of the D gene unclear. The sequencing input was blood. This receptor was taken from a woman aged 25 to 39 in good health. In nucleotides, the sequence is TGTGCCAGCAGTCCAGCGTACGGCGAATTATCACCCCTCCACTTT. Translated, this is CASSPAYGELSPLHF.